The source of this T cell receptor beta chain is a study of blood T cell repertoires in COVID-19. On the study more broadly: Sample material is recorded as cDNA or gDNA derived from T cells, B-cell-depleted T cells, or PBMCs.

In the original processing: Amplification of reference gene primers provided the estimated nucleated cell counts. TCRdb's table, derived via immunoSEQ multiplex PCR, lists solely in-frame clones and lacks some. V, J and clone size are those of that table, while D and trimming were read from the DNA. The profile covers under 150,000 clones, with around 89% appearing a single time and roughly 4.4% taken by the ten largest. This CDR3 is built from 13 residues. The germline gives CDR1 MNHNS, CDR2 SASEGT. Between the trimmed V and J ends, which lost 2 bases and 0 bases, there was a span of 4 bases. This rearrangement joins TRBV6-1 to TRBJ1-2, with D uncertain. The source of this sequence is a woman in her forties or fifties with acute or convalescent COVID-19. The material sequenced was peripheral blood. DNA of the CDR3: TGTGCCAGCAGTGAATTAGCTAACTATGGCTACACCTTC. Translated: CASSELANYGYTF.